Presented here are 26 T cell receptor beta chains from one specimen sequenced in a study of blood T cell repertoires in COVID-19. Method: immunoSEQ multiplex PCR; TCRdb's copy keeps in-frame clones and lacks some. The sample lists fewer than 90,000 clones, 78% occurring once. The sequenced sample consisted of peripheral blood. All receptors come from a man between 65 and 80 years old with COVID-19, enrolled during active disease.

The J gene is TRBJ1-4, the V gene TRBV19, with 7 positions matching TRBD1. V was pared by 7 bases and J by 12 bases, with 11 bases of the junction left unmatched. This CDR3 contains 13 residues. Per germline, CDR1 LNHDA and CDR2 SQIVND (reference sequence). CDR3 nucleotide sequence: TGTGCCAGTAAGGGACAGTTTGTCGAAGAACTGTTTTTT. As protein: CASKGQFVEELFF.

The rearrangement joins TRBV5-6 to TRBJ2-2; no reliable D call. The CDR3 runs 13 residues. Germline lookup yields CDR1 SGHDT and CDR2 YYEEEE. V gave up 4 bases and J gave up 7 bases, with 11 bases separating them. As DNA, the CDR3 is TGTGCCAGCAGCCGCCGACTCTTCGGGGAGCTGTTTTTT. Protein: CASSRRLFGELFF.

This sequence joins TRBV6-2 or TRBV6-3 and TRBJ2-2; 11 bases line up with TRBD1. The CDR3 is 16 amino acids. The junction had 6 bases not matched to a gene; V was cut back by 6 bases and J by 3 bases. CDR1 is MNHEY and CDR2 is SVGEGT in the germline V gene. The CDR3 reads CASSLRDRGYTGELFF. The CDR3 nucleotides are TGTGCCAGCAGCCTCCGGGACAGGGGGTACACCGGGGAGCTGTTTTTT.

This clone was seen a single time. The V and J genes are TRBV7-2 and TRBJ1-1; no clear D. Germline V CDR1 and CDR2: SGHTA, FQGNSA. V was clipped by 5 bases and J by 7 bases, with 8 bases between them. This CDR3 comprises 11 residues. The CDR3 DNA sequence: TGTGCCAGCAGCCCCACGGGTGAAGCTTTCTTT. It encodes CASSPTGEAFF.

The chain links TRBV24-1 to TRBJ2-5; D perhaps matches TRBD1 (6 bases). V was trimmed by 2 bases and J by 4 bases, leaving 7 bases between them. This CDR3 has 13 residues. Germline assignment: CDR1 KGHDR and CDR2 SFDVKD. This CDR3 is CATSDSDRETQYF. The CDR3 DNA is TGTGCCACCAGTGATTCGGACAGAGAGACCCAGTACTTC.

The chain combines TRBV4-2 with TRBJ2-5, with 12 bases matching TRBD2. This CDR3 is built from 17 residues. V shed 0 bases, J shed 4 bases, and the junction held 6 bases outside the gene matches. The germline gives CDR1 LGHNA, CDR2 YNFKEQ. The DNA of the CDR3 is TGTGCCAGCAGCCAAGATGGAGGACTAGCGGGATCAGAGACCCAGTACTTC. It yields the protein CASSQDGGLAGSETQYF.

This clone has a handful of counts. The genes are TRBV7-9 and TRBJ1-2; 10 bases are a match to TRBD1. Germline V gene data show CDR1 as SEHNR and CDR2 as FQNEAQ (reference sequence). V trimming: 5 bases; J trimming: 6 bases; junction bases outside the gene matches: 9. The CDR3 totals 15 residues. CDR3 residues: CASSRGTGAFHGYTF. CDR3 DNA sequence: TGTGCCAGCAGCCGGGGGACAGGGGCATTCCATGGCTACACCTTC.

J is TRBJ2-1 and V is TRBV2, with D possibly being TRBD2 (5 bases). V lost 8 bases, J lost 4 bases, and 12 bases lay in between. The CDR3 sequence is 13 residues long. Germline values: CDR1 SNHLY, CDR2 FYNNEI. In DNA form, the CDR3 reads TGTGCCAGCTGTTACGGGGTTTACAATGAGCAGTTCTTC. This codes for CASCYGVYNEQFF.

V usage is TRBV27 and J usage is TRBJ2-3; 8 nucleotides agree with TRBD2. The CDR3 runs 16 residues. Germline lookup yields CDR1 MNHEY and CDR2 SMNVEV (reference sequence). Losses at the gene ends were 5 bases for V and 5 bases for J; bases not matched to a gene: 12. The DNA for the CDR3 is TGTGCCAGCAGTCTAGGTAGCGGGGTTCTTCAAGATACGCAGTATTTT. Its translation is CASSLGSGVLQDTQYF.

Judged by abundance, this clone is medium-sized. V usage is TRBV2 and J usage is TRBJ1-1; TRBD1 aligns across 8 bases. With V trimmed by 6 bases and J by 0 bases, 6 bases remained unmatched. The CDR3 runs 15 residues. Germline CDR1 and CDR2: SNHLY and FYNNEI. The CDR3 region is CASSRDRRLNTEAFF. CDR3 coding DNA: TGTGCCAGCAGCCGGGACAGGCGGTTGAACACTGAAGCTTTCTTT.

The chain is built from TRBV3-1 (or the pseudogene TRBV3-2) and TRBJ1-2, with D possibly matching TRBD1 (5 bases). V dropped 2 bases and J dropped 1 base, with 11 bases sitting between them. The length of the CDR3 is 15 residues. Germline-derived CDR1 and CDR2 are LGHDT and YNNKEL (reference sequence). In DNA form, the CDR3 reads TGTGCCAGCAGCCAACCCCGGGGGAGTAACTATGGCTACACCTTC. Encoded protein: CASSQPRGSNYGYTF.

The chain uses TRBV25-1 and TRBJ1-2; maybe TRBD1 (5 bases). Germline loops: CDR1 MGHDK, CDR2 SYGVNS. V was trimmed by 4 bases and J by 14 bases, leaving 20 bases between them. The CDR3 length is 13 residues. The CDR3 sequence: CASSGPTGPGRTF. The DNA of the CDR3 is TGTGCCAGCAGTGGGCCGACGGGACCAGGGAGGACCTTC.

The sample holds one count of this clone. The rearrangement uses TRBV4-1 and TRBJ2-1, with D possibly being TRBD2 (6 bases). Germline loops: CDR1 MGHRA, CDR2 YSYEKL. Trimming took off 0 bases at V and 7 bases at J, with 19 bases between the two ends. There are 17 residues in the CDR3. In nucleotides, the CDR3 is TGCGCCAGCAGCCAAGAAAATCGTCCGGGACTCCTTAATGAGCAGTTCTTC. This encodes CASSQENRPGLLNEQFF.

This rearrangement joins TRBV19 to TRBJ2-7; possible D gene TRBD2, 5 bases. CDR1 is LNHDA and CDR2 is SQIVND in the germline V gene (reference sequence). Trimming stripped 7 bases from V and 6 bases from J, with 22 bases between. This CDR3 comprises 15 residues. The CDR3 DNA reads as TGTGCCAGTAATGAGGGCGGTCTAGTAACCTCCGAGCAGTACTTC. It codes for CASNEGGLVTSEQYF.

This CDR3 is CASSRDRAYNSPLHF. The CDR3 DNA sequence: TGTGCCAGCAGCAGGGACAGGGCCTATAATTCACCCCTCCACTTT. The rearrangement uses TRBV3-1 (or the pseudogene TRBV3-2) and TRBJ1-6; 9 nucleotides align to TRBD1. The germline V gene has CDR1 LGHDT and CDR2 YNNKEL (reference sequence). After removal of 5 bases from V and 2 bases from J, the junction contained 1 base not matched to a gene. This CDR3 spans 15 amino acids.

The chain recombines TRBV7-2 with TRBJ2-5; 7 positions agree with TRBD1. The germline CDR1 and CDR2 sequences are SGHTA and FQGNSA. The junction had 9 bases not matched to a gene; V was cut back by 3 bases and J by 5 bases. The CDR3 has 15 residues. The CDR3 nucleotides read TGTGCCAGCAGCTTTAGACAGGGCGTGGGGGAGACCCAGTACTTC. It specifies CASSFRQGVGETQYF.

The chain has TRBV29-1 and TRBJ2-5; TRBD2 is a possible D gene (5 bases). Trimming removed 6 bases at V and 5 bases at J, with 13 bases between. From germline, CDR1 is SQVTM and CDR2 ANQGSEA. The CDR3 runs to 12 residues. The CDR3 is CSVNPGKETQYF. The CDR3 bases are TGCAGCGTCAACCCGGGGAAGGAGACCCAGTACTTC.

The chain has TRBV7-3 and TRBJ2-7, with D perhaps matching TRBD1 (6 bases). The CDR3 is 13 amino acids. Looked up from germline, CDR1 is SGHTA and CDR2 is FQGTGA. V was clipped by 5 bases and J by 5 bases, with 13 bases between them. The DNA of the CDR3 is TGTGCCAGCAGCCCGAGCAGGGGCAACGAGCAGTACTTC. Protein: CASSPSRGNEQYF. The entire variable domain, with the rest obtained from reference TRBV7-3 and TRBJ2-7, is as follows: GAGVSQTPSNKVTEKGKYVELRCDPISGHTALYWYRQSLGQGPEFLIYFQGTGAADDSGLPNDRFFAVRPEGSVSTLKIQRTERGDSAVYLCASSPSRGNEQYFGPGTRLTVT.

This clone turned up a few times. As DNA, the CDR3 is TGTGCCAGCAGCTTAGGAGACAGGGGAAACACTGAAGCTTTCTTT. Its protein product is CASSLGDRGNTEAFF. The chain couples TRBV13 to TRBJ1-1; 8 bases map to TRBD1. Germline CDR1 PRHDT, CDR2 FYEKMQ (reference sequence). CDR3 length equals 15 residues. V lost 0 bases, J lost 2 bases, and 2 bases stayed unmatched.

The J gene is TRBJ1-2, the V gene TRBV6-2 or TRBV6-3, with D possibly being TRBD1 (5 bases). This CDR3 spans 13 amino acids. V lost 4 bases and J 3 bases, leaving 9 bases between the germline ends. CDR1 is MNHEY, CDR2 SVGEGT, per germline. CDR3 residues: CASSLQVYYGYTF. The CDR3 DNA reads TGTGCCAGCAGTTTACAGGTTTACTATGGCTACACCTTC.

This clone occurred once. This chain uses TRBV5-5 with TRBJ2-2, with TRBD1 identical over 7 bases. Germline CDR1 and CDR2: SGHKS and YYEKEE (reference sequence). The CDR3 is made up of 13 amino acids. V was clipped by 3 bases and J by 7 bases; unmatched bases: 3. The CDR3 nucleotides are TGTGCCAGCAGCTCGACAGGGAACGGGGAGCTGTTTTTT. Its protein is CASSSTGNGELFF.

The chain has TRBV5-1 and TRBJ2-5, with a possible D match to TRBD1 (5 bases). Germline-derived CDR1 and CDR2 are SGHRS and YFSETQ. Trimming shortened V by 0 bases and J by 1 base, and 10 bases separated the two germline ends. This CDR3 is built from 15 residues. CDR3 sequence reads: CASSLGQTFQETQYF. In nucleotides, the CDR3 is TGCGCCAGCAGCTTGGGACAGACATTCCAAGAGACCCAGTACTTC.

CDR3 sequence (DNA): TGTGCCAGCAGTTCCCAACTAGCACCCGGCACAGATACGCAGTATTTT. It yields the protein CASSSQLAPGTDTQYF. This sequence joins TRBV6-2 or TRBV6-3 and TRBJ2-3; a weak D match, TRBD2 (6 bases). V was pared by 4 bases and J by 1 base, with 15 bases between. The CDR3 has 16 residues. Germline-derived CDR1 and CDR2 are MNHEY and SVGEGT.

This clone has just one count. This chain connects TRBV5-1 to TRBJ2-7; D possibly corresponds to TRBD1 (7 bases). The CDR3 spans 18 residues. Trimming shortened V by 2 bases and J by 2 bases, and 23 bases separated the two germline ends. The germline V gene encodes CDR1 SGHRS and CDR2 YFSETQ. CDR3 region: CASSFSPPQARGAYEQYF. In DNA, the CDR3 is TGCGCCAGCAGCTTCAGCCCTCCCCAGGCCAGGGGGGCCTACGAGCAGTACTTC.

This chain links TRBV18 with TRBJ1-1; D gene ambiguous. Between the trimmed V and J ends, which lost 4 bases and 1 base, there was a span of 7 bases. The CDR3 has 13 amino acids. CDR1 is KGHSH, CDR2 LQKENI, per germline. The CDR3 DNA is TGTGCCAGCTCACTAGACACGAACACTGAAGCTTTCTTT. Translation gives CASSLDTNTEAFF.

Turning to this clone: Other DNA sequences in this specimen translate into the identical CDR3. This chain links TRBV19 with TRBJ1-1; no firm D call. The CDR3 spans 13 residues. V lost 2 bases and J lost 1, with 5 bases in between. Germline assignment: CDR1 LNHDA and CDR2 SQIVND (reference sequence). The CDR3 spells CASSISRNTEAFF. In nucleotides, the CDR3 is TGTGCCAGTAGTATATCGAGGAACACTGAAGCTTTCTTT.